The clone carrying this T cell receptor beta chain appeared a few times. Its antigen is as yet unknown. This sample is drawn from a study of molecular identifiers for immune sequencing clone quantification. The study, taken as a whole, reports: The study found clones above 20 RNA copies held over 98% of effector molecules and under 1% in naive cells.

The use of previously described methods and listed TCR primers produced the bulk TCR libraries. MiXCR, run by TCRdb on the PCR reads, gives a single entry per CDR3 protein. The profile shows about 630,000 distinct CDR3 sequences, roughly 27% of them singletons. This CDR3 contains 15 residues. Per germline, CDR1 SGHNT and CDR2 YYREEE (reference sequence). The ends were cut back, 4 bases at V and 2 bases at J, with 14 bases in the middle. This clonotype originated in a human donor in good health. Some libraries in this study had Jurkat cell RNA spiked in. Sequenced: naive CD8+ T cells from blood, with Jurkat cell RNA spiked in. Subset denoted: FACS-sorted CD8+CD4-CCR7+CD45RA+ naive T cells. The V gene is TRBV5-4, the J gene TRBJ2-3; D possibly corresponds to TRBD2 (6 bases). CDR3 protein: CASSGGSGTTDTQYF. In nucleotides, the CDR3 is TGTGCCAGCAGCGGGGGTAGCGGCACCACAGATACGCAGTATTTT.